The 19 T cell receptor beta chains below come from one sample, sequenced in a study of blood T cell repertoires in COVID-19. Profiling relied on immunoSEQ multiplex PCR, and the TCRdb table lists in-frame clones only, not all of them. The data contain around 42,000 clones, about 79% of them singletons. Source material: peripheral blood. The receptors originated from a woman in her sixties or seventies with acute or convalescent COVID-19.

The chain carries TRBV5-4 and TRBJ1-2; weak D call: TRBD1 (6 bases). The germline gives CDR1 SGHNT, CDR2 YYREEE (reference sequence). The V and J ends lost 2 bases and 4 bases respectively, with 12 bases between them. CDR3 length equals 14 residues. The chain's CDR3 is CASSFITGSYGYTF. The CDR3 DNA follows: TGTGCCAGCAGCTTCATCACAGGGAGCTATGGCTACACCTTC.

The chain has TRBV10-2 and TRBJ2-7, with 9 bases aligning to TRBD2. CDR3 size: 17 residues. From germline, CDR1 is WSHSY and CDR2 SAAADI. V trimming: 0 bases; J trimming: 0 bases; junction bases outside the gene matches: 6. The CDR3 nucleotides are TGCGCCAGCAGTGAGTCACTCGGGCGGGAGGGCTCCTACGAGCAGTACTTC. Protein sequence: CASSESLGREGSYEQYF.

The chain carries TRBV5-4 and TRBJ1-1, with TRBD1 as a possible D gene (6 bases). The CDR3 is made up of 14 amino acids. Per the germline V gene, CDR1 is SGHNT and CDR2 is YYREEE (reference sequence). V was shortened by 5 bases and J by 3 bases, with 14 bases between the two germline ends. The CDR3: CASSLEGGHTEAFF. The DNA for the CDR3 is TGTGCCAGCAGTTTAGAGGGGGGGCACACTGAAGCTTTCTTT.

This sequence joins TRBV5-1 and TRBJ1-2; D unresolved. The V gene's germline CDR1 is SGHRS and CDR2 YFSETQ. Trimming stripped 5 bases from V and 4 bases from J, with 9 bases between. The CDR3 covers 12 residues. The CDR3 nucleotides read TGCGCCAGCAGTTCCGACTTCTATGGCTACACCTTC. Residues: CASSSDFYGYTF.

V usage is TRBV2 and J usage is TRBJ1-1, with 11 bases fitting TRBD1. CDR1 is SNHLY, CDR2 FYNNEI, per germline. J was trimmed by 6 bases and V by 11 bases; bases with no gene match: 8. This CDR3 is built from 13 residues. The CDR3: CASFWGQGAEAFF. CDR3 bases: TGTGCCTCCTTTTGGGGACAGGGGGCTGAAGCTTTCTTT.

V is TRBV5-8 and J is TRBJ1-1; tentatively, D is TRBD1 (5 bases). V was clipped by 3 bases and J by 0 bases, with 9 bases between them. From germline, CDR1 is SGHTS and CDR2 YDEGEE. The CDR3 length is 14 residues. The DNA for the CDR3 is TGTGCCAGCAGCTCTCAGGGTTTGAACACTGAAGCTTTCTTT. Protein sequence: CASSSQGLNTEAFF.

The chain couples TRBV3-1 (or the pseudogene TRBV3-2) to TRBJ1-2; D is possibly TRBD1 (6 bases). Germline V gives CDR1 LGHDT, CDR2 YNNKEL (reference sequence). This CDR3 is 14 amino acids long. V was clipped by 4 bases and J by 9 bases, with 18 bases between them. The CDR3 DNA follows: TGTGCCAGCAGCCCGGACAGCCCAAGTACCCGCTACACCTTC. It is translated as CASSPDSPSTRYTF.

The chain employs TRBV12-5 and TRBJ1-5; 8 bases agree with TRBD1. Germline trimming cut 2 bases from V and 6 bases from J; bases unmatched to any gene: 6. CDR1 and CDR2 from the germline V gene are LGHNT and FRNRAP. The CDR3 runs 15 residues. The CDR3 protein is CASGLSTGGGQPQHF. The CDR3 DNA reads as TGTGCTAGTGGTTTGTCCACAGGGGGAGGTCAGCCCCAGCATTTT.

The rearrangement joins TRBV29-1 to TRBJ1-1; D remains ambiguous. CDR3 length: 14 amino acids. V gave up 3 bases and J gave up 4 bases, with 15 bases separating them. Per germline, CDR1 SQVTM and CDR2 ANQGSEA. CDR3 amino acids: CSVERAVSSTEAFF. The DNA of the CDR3 is TGCAGCGTTGAGAGGGCAGTTAGCAGCACTGAAGCTTTCTTT.

The genes are TRBV5-4 and TRBJ1-2; D is ambiguous. The CDR3 sequence is 14 residues long. CDR1 and CDR2 from the germline V gene are SGHNT and YYREEE (reference sequence). The germline V and J ends were trimmed by 3 bases and 4 bases, with 13 bases remaining between them. Here the CDR3 DNA reads TGTGCCAGCAGCTGGTCTGGGGAGGGCTATGGCTACACCTTC. Protein: CASSWSGEGYGYTF.

The chain has TRBV2 and TRBJ1-5; D is undetermined. Germline CDR1 SNHLY, CDR2 FYNNEI. This CDR3 is 15 amino acids long. Trimming shortened V by 7 bases and J by 4 bases, and 17 bases separated the two germline ends. The CDR3 bases are TGTGCCAGCAACGGGTTAAGGAGTGGGAATCAGCCCCAGCATTTT. Translation: CASNGLRSGNQPQHF. The variable domain in full, completed from reference TRBV2 and TRBJ1-5, reads EPEVTQTPSHQVTQMGQEVILRCVPISNHLYFYWYRQILGQKVEFLVSFYNNEISEKSEIFDDQFSVERPDGSNFTLKIRSTKLEDSAMYFCASNGLRSGNQPQHFGDGTRLSIL.

The genes are TRBV3-1 (or the pseudogene TRBV3-2) and TRBJ2-1; 11 positions match TRBD2. V gave up 4 bases and J gave up 6 bases; unmatched junction bases: 2. The CDR3 spans 14 residues. The V gene's germline CDR1 is LGHDT and CDR2 YNNKEL (reference sequence). CDR3 protein: CASSLLAGGNEQFF. The CDR3 nucleotides read TGTGCCAGCAGCCTCCTAGCGGGGGGCAATGAGCAGTTCTTC.

The CDR3 is CASRPGQALIYGYTF. DNA of the CDR3: TGTGCCAGCAGGCCGGGACAGGCCCTAATTTATGGCTACACCTTC. This sequence joins TRBV2 and TRBJ1-2; 8 positions agree with TRBD1. Germline V CDR1 and CDR2: SNHLY, FYNNEI. The CDR3 runs 15 residues. V shed 6 bases, J shed 5 bases, and the junction held 11 bases outside the gene matches.

The chain links TRBV2 to TRBJ1-5; D may be TRBD1 (6 bases). The CDR3 is 15 residues long. Germline CDR1 and CDR2: SNHLY and FYNNEI. V was pared by 4 bases and J by 4 bases, with 14 bases between. CDR3 sequence (DNA): TGTGCCAGCAGTGTACAGGGATTGAAAAATCAGCCCCAGCATTTT. Its protein is CASSVQGLKNQPQHF.

This sequence joins TRBV2 and TRBJ1-3; no clear D. CDR3 length: 15 residues. Trimming shortened V by 7 bases and J by 0 bases, and 13 bases separated the two germline ends. Germline CDR1 SNHLY, CDR2 FYNNEI. The CDR3 here is CASTRNGLSGNTIYF. In DNA form, the CDR3 reads TGTGCCAGCACCAGGAACGGTCTCTCTGGAAACACCATATATTTT.

The chain couples TRBV5-6 to TRBJ1-5; 7 bases match TRBD1. CDR1 and CDR2 (germline): SGHDT, YYEEEE. The length of the CDR3 is 15 residues. V lost 1 base to trimming and J lost 4 bases; unmatched junction nucleotides: 5. CDR3 sequence (DNA): TGTGCCAGCAGCTTGTGGACAGGATTAAATCAGCCCCAGCATTTT. Amino acid sequence: CASSLWTGLNQPQHF.

The chain has TRBV7-9 and TRBJ1-5; maybe TRBD1 (5 bases). Looked up from germline, CDR1 is SEHNR and CDR2 is FQNEAQ (reference sequence). Trimming shortened V by 3 bases and J by 11 bases, and 11 bases separated the two germline ends. The CDR3 sequence is 12 residues long. This CDR3 reads CASSLDEQAQHF. CDR3 coding DNA: TGTGCCAGCAGCTTGGACGAACAGGCCCAGCATTTT.

The V and J genes are TRBV3-1 (or the pseudogene TRBV3-2) and TRBJ2-1; no clear D gene. The CDR3 is 15 amino acids. V shed 0 bases and J shed 6 bases, with 12 bases lying between them. CDR1 LGHDT and CDR2 YNNKEL come from the germline V gene (reference sequence). The CDR3: CASSQDLVNTNEQFF. CDR3 sequence (DNA): TGTGCCAGCAGCCAAGATCTGGTTAACACCAATGAGCAGTTCTTC.

V and J are TRBV19 and TRBJ2-7; D might be TRBD1 (6 bases). Trimming shortened V by 3 bases and J by 5 bases, and 17 bases separated the two germline ends. Germline values: CDR1 LNHDA, CDR2 SQIVND (reference sequence). The CDR3 spans 15 residues. This chain's CDR3 is CASSIGDGQGNEQYF. CDR3 sequence (DNA): TGTGCCAGTAGTATCGGTGACGGGCAGGGGAACGAGCAGTACTTC.